This entry describes one TCR beta chain. The sample belongs to a study of cytomegalovirus exposure and HLA in healthy donors. Clones were read by immunoSEQ multiplex PCR, and TCRdb kept only the in-frame ones, dropping some. The sample carries fewer than 200,000 clones, around 82% recorded once. J was trimmed by 3 bases and V by 2 bases; bases with no gene match: 7. Per germline, CDR1 SGDLS and CDR2 YYNGEE. The CDR3 consists of 15 residues. The specimen sequenced was PBMCs. The rearrangement uses TRBV9 and TRBJ1-1; the match to TRBD1 covers 7 bases. The sequence derives from a woman in her late teens or twenties in good health and CMV-seropositive. The CDR3 loop is CASSVNRGRDTEAFF. DNA for the CDR3: TGTGCCAGCAGCGTGAACAGGGGTAGAGACACTGAAGCTTTCTTT.